Shown below are 9 T cell receptor beta chains from a single sample sequenced in a study of T-cell memory formation after mild COVID-19. TCRdb processed the 5' RACE reads anew with MiXCR; each CDR3 protein has one entry. The table lists some 210,000 distinct CDR3 sequences, approximately 20% of them singletons, with about 2.4% in the top ten. Sequencing was carried out using PBMCs or a T cell subset sorted from them (not recorded which). All receptors come from an adult woman who had mild COVID-19 (a few samples of this study predate the infection). Cell type and time point are not known.

The chain employs TRBV7-2 and TRBJ2-1; D call uncertain. Germline-derived CDR1 and CDR2 are SGHTA and FQGNSA. V dropped 1 base and J dropped 3 bases, with 7 bases sitting between them. This CDR3 region has 14 residues. The CDR3 bases are TGTGCCAGCAGCTTAGGAGACCACTACAATGAGCAGTTCTTC. This sequence encodes CASSLGDHYNEQFF.

The rearrangement uses TRBV5-1 and TRBJ1-1, with D possibly TRBD1 on 5 matching bases. Germline-derived CDR1 and CDR2 are SGHRS and YFSETQ. This CDR3 is 15 amino acids long. Trimming left V 1 base short and J 3 bases short, with 13 bases between. In DNA form, the CDR3 reads TGCGCCAGCAGCTTGTTGGGGGGTCTAGACACTGAAGCTTTCTTT. Translation gives CASSLLGGLDTEAFF.

The table lists this clonotype with a few counts. The genes are TRBV4-1 and TRBJ2-7; 12 positions match TRBD2. The CDR3 covers 16 residues. With 0 bases clipped from V and 3 bases from J, the junction kept 3 bases outside the gene matches. The germline V gene encodes CDR1 MGHRA and CDR2 YSYEKL. CDR3 in amino acids: CASSQELAGGHYEQYF. CDR3 DNA: TGCGCCAGCAGCCAAGAACTAGCGGGGGGACACTACGAGCAGTACTTC.

The chain carries TRBV4-1 and TRBJ1-1; D uncertain. The CDR3 spans 14 residues. Germline lookup yields CDR1 MGHRA and CDR2 YSYEKL. Trimming stripped 3 bases from V and 4 bases from J, with 12 bases between. CDR3 DNA sequence: TGCGCCAGCAGCCACCCGACGCGGAGCACTGAAGCTTTCTTT. Encoded protein: CASSHPTRSTEAFF.

This clonotype was observed many times. V is TRBV29-1 and J is TRBJ2-1, with a tentative D call TRBD2 (5 bases). The germline V gene encodes CDR1 SQVTM and CDR2 ANQGSEA. The V end was cut by 3 bases, the J end by 9 bases, with 18 bases between. CDR3 length: 14 amino acids. This CDR3 is CSVDRVGNAGEQFF. The CDR3 nucleotides read TGCAGCGTTGATAGGGTGGGCAATGCGGGTGAGCAGTTCTTC.

This rearrangement joins TRBV5-6 to TRBJ2-3; D unresolved. The CDR3 spans 13 residues. Germline CDR1 reads SGHDT; CDR2 reads YYEEEE. The germline V and J ends were trimmed by 4 bases and 0 bases, with 6 bases remaining between them. The CDR3 loop is CASSTQSTDTQYF. The CDR3 coding sequence is TGTGCCAGCAGCACACAGAGCACAGATACGCAGTATTTT.

This clonotype was detected only a few times. V and J are TRBV7-2 and TRBJ2-3; D unclear. CDR3 size: 16 residues. CDR1 SGHTA and CDR2 FQGNSA come from the germline V gene. V was trimmed by 5 bases and J by 0 bases, leaving 15 bases between them. In DNA, the CDR3 is TGTGCCAGCAGCCTCCGGCGCGGATACAGCACAGATACGCAGTATTTT. Translating it yields CASSLRRGYSTDTQYF.

The chain employs TRBV28 and TRBJ2-5; D is unresolved. Trimming shortened V by 5 bases and J by 7 bases, and 17 bases separated the two germline ends. This CDR3 spans 14 amino acids. Looked up from germline, CDR1 is MDHEN and CDR2 is SYDVKM. The CDR3 loop is CASSVLAQRGTQYF. The CDR3 nucleotides are TGTGCCAGCAGTGTGTTGGCCCAACGCGGGACCCAGTACTTC.

This chain joins TRBV2 and TRBJ2-3; 7 positions agree with TRBD1. The CDR3 is 15 residues long. From germline, CDR1 is SNHLY and CDR2 FYNNEI. V dropped 7 bases and J dropped 4; count of bases not matched to a gene: 11. DNA for the CDR3: TGTGCCAGCACCCTAACAGGGGTCGGGGCAGATACGCAGTATTTT. As protein: CASTLTGVGADTQYF. Using reference TRBV2 and TRBJ2-3 for the parts outside the CDR3, the full variable domain is EPEVTQTPSHQVTQMGQEVILRCVPISNHLYFYWYRQILGQKVEFLVSFYNNEISEKSEIFDDQFSVERPDGSNFTLKIRSTKLEDSAMYFCASTLTGVGADTQYFGPGTRLTVL.